The entry below describes one T cell receptor beta chain. No antigen is known for it. The PCR contained 60 Vbeta and 13 Jbeta primers. Assay: immunoSEQ multiplex PCR; the TCRdb copy retains only in-frame clones and omits some. The data show about 100,000 clones, 82% seen once. The entry originates in a study of cytomegalovirus exposure and HLA in healthy donors. At the level of the study: Most genotyped donors, 81% of 398, had Caucasian-associated genetic ancestry.

The CDR3 contains 16 residues. The germline CDR1 and CDR2 sequences are KGHSH and LQKENI. Trimming cost V 4 bases and J 1 base; bases outside gene matches: 4. General study results and limits: CMV antigen specificity was confirmed in vitro for a few CMV-associated chains. The authors listed some 160 TCR beta chains as cytomegalovirus-associated.

This sequence was found in a man between 25 and 39 years old in good health and CMV-seropositive. The rearrangement links TRBV18 to TRBJ1-1; TRBD1 matches at 12 bases. Sequencing input: PBMCs. The CDR3 DNA reads as TGTGCCAGCTCACTGGGACAGGGGGCTTGGAACACTGAAGCTTTCTTT. Amino acids: CASSLGQGAWNTEAFF. The full variable domain, its missing parts supplied by reference TRBV18 and TRBJ1-1, is NAGVMQNPRHLVRRRGQEARLRCSPMKGHSHVYWYRQLPEEGLKFMVYLQKENIIDESGMPKERFSAEFPKEGPSILRIQQVVRGDSAAYFCASSLGQGAWNTEAFFGQGTRLTVV.